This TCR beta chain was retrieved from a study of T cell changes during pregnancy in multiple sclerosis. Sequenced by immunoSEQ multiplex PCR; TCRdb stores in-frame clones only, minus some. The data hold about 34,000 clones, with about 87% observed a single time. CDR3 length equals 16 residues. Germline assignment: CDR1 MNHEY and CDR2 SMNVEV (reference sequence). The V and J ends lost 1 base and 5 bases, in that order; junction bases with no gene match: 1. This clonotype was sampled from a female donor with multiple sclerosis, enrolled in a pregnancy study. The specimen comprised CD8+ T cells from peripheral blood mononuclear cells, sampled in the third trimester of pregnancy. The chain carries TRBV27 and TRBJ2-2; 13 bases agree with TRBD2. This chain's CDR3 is CASSLWTSGGTGELFF. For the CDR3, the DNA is TGTGCCAGCAGTTTATGGACTAGCGGGGGAACCGGGGAGCTGTTTTTT.